The sequence of this TCR beta chain was determined in a study of cytomegalovirus exposure and HLA in healthy donors (TCRdb year 2017). Describing the broader study: According to an earlier analysis of several hundred of the donors, 150 million to 200 million T cells yielded roughly 110 million unique TCR beta sequences and 276 Gb of sequence data. An early release that covered 640 HLA-typed donors contained approximately 290 gigabases of sequencing data and about 84 million unique TCR sequences. Of the 398 genotyped donors, around 81% fell in the genetic ancestry cluster associated with self-reported Caucasian donors. The study aimed to test whether cataloging public T cell receptors could reveal signatures of past pathogen exposure. The T cell repertoires of several hundred subjects were profiled by immunosequencing and related to cytomegalovirus serostatus. A separate validation cohort of about 110 different subjects was used in addition to the roughly 640-subject first cohort. The study combined high-throughput TCR immunosequencing, statistical association of individual TCRs with disease status, and machine learning to predict cytomegalovirus infection status. A later analysis re-examined previously published TCR beta repertoires from 610 or so donors and added high-resolution HLA genotyping to investigate patterns of TCR occurrence. The later analysis used no new phenotypic data to find candidate immune exposures, relying instead on TCR beta sequences and their occurrence across donors. An earlier analysis of 500 to 650 of the donors applied high-throughput TCR beta sequencing to assess whether each TCR beta V gene segment acted as functional or pseudogenic. Donor age, sex, ethnicity and CMV serostatus were compiled alongside the repertoire data. Genome-wide SNP genotypes for about three fifths of the roughly 670 donors were used in a later genetic analysis, which treated that subset as a discovery cohort. Every repertoire in the discovery cohort had been generated on one and the same sequencing platform. Class I and class II HLA loci were covered by the typing at four-digit resolution. Typing coverage varied by locus: roughly 629-630 donors for A, B, C, DRB1 and DQB1; approximately 560 for DQA1; some 610 for DPA1; approximately 490 for DPB1. Four or five DR-DQ haplotypes were handled as single units for association and clustering, since linkage in the cohort was strong. Across around 400 genotyped donors of the cohort, an average of about 220,000 unique TCR beta nucleotide sequences per donor were sequenced, and around 20% of those sequences were non-productive.

From V the trimming removes 3 bases and from J it removes 5 bases, while the gene matches leave 6 bases of the junction unaccounted for. There are 14 amino acids in the CDR3, from cysteine to phenylalanine inclusive. Only the CDR3 portion is preserved as DNA: 42 bases, with reading frame beginning at the first base. Based on the germline V gene, the CDR1 and CDR2 sequences are KGHSH and LQKENI. What the authors observed across the whole study: Cytomegalovirus status was reported to be diagnosed by the classifier with high specificity and sensitivity in both the original and validation cohorts. In a later analysis, HLA-associated TCR beta chains showed more clonal expansion and lower generation probabilities than non-associated chains that were equally common. Most TCR sequences were seen in very few donors, while some public TCRs were found in many individuals. A group of highly shared sequence variants was considered likely to be a technical artifact of the sequencing pipeline. The only immune exposure information available for the cohort was CMV serostatus. Presence/absence analyses assumed roughly uniform sequencing depth across donors, an assumption that may not hold. According to the authors, the approach could potentially be generalized to other disease states and immunological phenotypes. According to a later analysis, TCR association rates differed among HLA loci, with DRB1 alleles showing the most associated TCRs and HLA-C alleles showing the fewest. Over 15 rarely observed V segments, including chromosome 9 orphons, were excluded from the earlier analysis of several hundred of the donors because counts were too low. A further reported finding was that TCR beta sequences accurately predicted the HLA-A and HLA-B alleles for most subjects in the first cohort. In a later genetic analysis, a missense DCLRE1C variant was associated with V-gene and J-gene trimming of TCR beta chains, and the association was replicated in an independent cohort. Only TCR beta chains were sequenced in this cohort, and the absence of alpha or paired-chain data limited detectable features. A later genetic analysis reported fewer N-insertions in productive TCRs among donors in an Asian-associated ancestry cluster than the roughly 670-donor mean. In a later analysis, several top co-occurrence clusters were reported to appear linked to parvovirus B19, influenza, CMV and Epstein-Barr virus. In an earlier analysis of roughly 500 of the donors, most TCR beta V segments appeared in productive rearrangements about 90% or about 30% of the time, broadly matching IMGT annotations. Because HLA typing was unavailable for some donors at each locus, only the typed subset was used in association tests. The study gave a list of 150 to 200 TCR beta chains associated with cytomegalovirus. Specific HLA alleles were associated with some 15,000 TCR beta sequences at a false discovery rate of 0.05 in a later analysis. Because the 87-base-pair reads could not distinguish some IMGT-functional V segments, including TRBV6-2 and TRBV6-3, those segments were excluded. Assigning TCR associations to individual alleles was difficult when HLA alleles, especially DR and DQ, strongly co-occurred. Correlated functional status among segregating V segments might be attributable to linkage disequilibrium, but an unknown experimental factor could not be ruled out. In a later analysis, most CMV-associated TCR beta chains were found to appear HLA-restricted, with HLA associations seemingly driven largely by CMV exposure. A few of the identified cytomegalovirus-associated TCR beta chains were confirmed in vitro to be specific for cytomegalovirus antigens.

Regarding this clone: Its antigen target is currently unknown. Per-base quality was not reported, and no clone a single base away is much larger than it.

Libraries were made using the immunoSEQ multiplex PCR assay. For the multiplex PCR, a mixture combining 60 forward primers for TCR Vbeta segments and 13 reverse primers for TCR Jbeta segments was used. The CDR3 region of rearranged TCR beta genes was amplified from genomic DNA by a multiplex PCR assay. The amplified TCR beta libraries were sequenced on the Illumina HiSeq System as 87-base-pair reads. On the study's bioinformatics: Across the roughly 600 repertoires, a later analysis counted 80 million or so unique TCR beta chains, 9.5 million to 12 million of which were shared by at least two donors. Raw reads were error-corrected and collapsed into unique sequences by a nearest-neighbor algorithm in which closely related sequences were merged to remove PCR and sequencing errors. CDR3 sequences were aligned to IMGT reference sequences to assign V, D and J gene segments. Each retained sequence needed at least a six-nucleotide match to both a V gene segment and a J gene segment. Rearrangements were classified as productive when the CDR3 lacked stop codons and remained in frame with V and J, and all other rearrangements were classified as non-productive. Following IMGT convention, CDR3 was defined as the stretch from the second conserved V-encoded cysteine to the conserved J-encoded phenylalanine. Sequences without an unambiguous match to a single V gene segment were excluded from the earlier analysis of about 630 of the donors. In an earlier analysis of approximately 560 of the donors, a V segment was called functional when productive rearrangements were above 56.7%, and segregating when the standard deviation between donors exceeded 5%. A statistical classification framework was built for diagnosing cytomegalovirus status from the catalog of TCR beta chain sequences. In a later analysis, TCR nucleotide sequences were compared against IMGT/GENE-DB human TR gene sequences so that V and J genes could be assigned. In a later analysis, CDR3 sequences and most-parsimonious VDJ recombination scenarios were assigned using the TCRdist pipeline. In a later analysis, each TCR beta chain was defined by its CDR3 amino acid sequence together with its V-gene family, and reads lacking a unique V-gene family were excluded. A later analysis removed over 500 highly shared, low-generation-probability nucleotide sequences to deal with suspected cross-contamination and a sequencing artifact. A later analysis calculated a clonal expansion index for each public chain from normalized within-repertoire ranks of inferred template counts. Generation probabilities in a later analysis came from a VDJ recombination model fitted to out-of-frame rearrangements, and those results were checked against IGoR. In a later analysis, hypergeometric tests were used to score TCR-TCR, TCR-HLA and TCR-CMV co-occurrence, with a repertoire-size bias correction applied to TCR pairs. False discovery rates were estimated in a later analysis by permuting HLA or CMV assignments 20 times. In a later analysis, co-occurring TCRs were grouped with DBSCAN, and TCRdist sequence similarity was added when clustering was performed within HLA-allele-positive subsets. Co-occurrence clustering excluded repertoires with fewer than 30,000 or more than 120,000 public chains, plus five with anomalous nucleotide sharing. The table comes from immuneACCESS by way of TCRdb, which keeps in-frame sequences with V and J called. Part of the clones is missing from these tables; in studies checked, under half for an unresolved V gene and the rest for unknown reasons. V and J calls and clone size are as listed in that table; D and trimming were resolved from the DNA. For this sample the table gives under 200,000 clones, of which 80% to 90% were detected only once. The ten largest clonotypes hold about 11% of the sample.

The cohort consisted of some 730 healthy bone marrow donors. At the time of sampling, all cohort members were nominally healthy, though unrecorded immune exposures were likely present. The donor tested CMV seropositive and was one of the 289 seropositive cohort members. A peripheral blood sample was provided by each donor, and peripheral blood mononuclear cells were used for TCR beta sequencing. Genomic DNA extraction from the blood cell samples was performed with the Qiagen DNeasy Blood Extraction Kit. This receptor was obtained from a man aged 50 or older in good health and CMV-seropositive. The sample was PBMCs. The rearranged segments are TRBV18 and TRBJ2-7, and TRBD1 aligns with 8 junction nucleotides. The CDR3 protein sequence reads: CASSPDRVVNEQYF. The DNA sequence reads TGTGCCAGCTCACCGGACAGGGTAGTCAACGAGCAGTACTTC.